These 21 T cell receptor beta chains share one sample of origin, sequenced in a study of CD8+CD57+ T cells in acquired aplastic anemia (dated by TCRdb to the late 2010s). The sequencing machine was an Illumina HiSeq 2000. Profiling of TCR beta VDJ combinations and CDR3 sequences used genomic DNA as the template. In-frame beta chains were kept once TCRdb had trimmed the public reads at Q25 with fastp and called clones with MiXCR. One record per CDR3 amino acid sequence lists the most common genes and DNA. The sample records about 220,000 distinct CDR3 sequences, 34% of which are singletons. The top ten clonotypes cover 0.9% to 1.2% of the sample. Sequences were obtained from sorted CD4+, CD8+, or CD8+CD57+ T cells (not recorded which) from PBMCs. These receptors were taken from a human donor in good health, serving as a control.

This rearrangement joins TRBV29-1 to TRBJ2-1; no reliable D call. Per the germline V gene, CDR1 is SQVTM and CDR2 is ANQGSEA. The CDR3 has 13 residues. V lost 0 bases, J lost 7 bases, and 10 bases lay in between. The CDR3 loop reads CSVEDRAGNEQFF. CDR3 nucleotides: TGCAGCGTTGAAGATCGGGCCGGGAATGAGCAGTTCTTC.

This rearrangement joins TRBV29-1 to TRBJ1-2; possibly TRBD1 for D (5 bases). Trimming stripped 4 bases from V and 8 bases from J, with 11 bases between. The CDR3 spans 11 residues. Germline V CDR1 and CDR2: SQVTM, ANQGSEA. Here the CDR3 DNA reads TGCAGCGTTGCTCAGGGTAGCGGCTACACCTTC. Its protein product is CSVAQGSGYTF.

This clonotype came up a few times. Here the CDR3 DNA reads TGTGCCAGCAGCCCGGGGGCATCATCGGTCACTGAAGCTTTCTTT. Translated, it gives CASSPGASSVTEAFF. V and J are TRBV9 and TRBJ1-1, with D perhaps matching TRBD1 (6 bases). The CDR3 totals 15 residues. The V end lost 4 bases, the J end lost 4 bases, and 17 bases lay between the germline ends. Per the germline V gene, CDR1 is SGDLS and CDR2 is YYNGEE.

The rearrangement links TRBV20-1 to TRBJ2-7; D is perhaps TRBD1 (5 bases). Germline CDR1 reads DFQATT; CDR2 reads SNEGSKA (reference sequence). V was cut by 6 bases and J by 6 bases, with 15 bases left in between. The CDR3 sequence is 12 residues long. CDR3 loop: CSAARGRAEQYF. The CDR3, as DNA: TGCAGTGCAGCAAGGGGTAGGGCCGAGCAGTACTTC.

This clonotype appeared many times. The chain combines TRBV9 with TRBJ2-1; no firm D call. Trimming took off 3 bases at V and 4 bases at J, with 11 bases between the two ends. Looked up from germline, CDR1 is SGDLS and CDR2 is YYNGEE. The CDR3 contains 14 residues. CDR3 amino acids: CASSELAEYNEQFF. DNA of the CDR3: TGTGCCAGCAGCGAATTAGCAGAATACAATGAGCAGTTCTTC.

This sequence joins TRBV10-3 and TRBJ1-2; D may be TRBD1 (5 bases). V was clipped by 2 bases and J by 1 base, with 8 bases between them. The CDR3 covers 14 residues. CDR1 is ENHRY and CDR2 is SYGVKD in the germline V gene. The CDR3 is CAISEEGHNYGYTF. The DNA of the CDR3 is TGTGCCATCAGTGAGGAGGGGCATAACTATGGCTACACCTTC.

There are many counts of this clonotype. The gene calls are TRBV7-2 and TRBJ2-7; TRBD2 agrees at 7 bases. With V trimmed by 3 bases and J by 0 bases, 8 bases remained unmatched. The length of the CDR3 is 16 residues. Germline assignment: CDR1 SGHTA and CDR2 FQGNSA. The CDR3 reads CASSLASGALSYEQYF. CDR3 in DNA: TGTGCCAGCAGCTTGGCGAGCGGGGCGCTCTCCTACGAGCAGTACTTC. The variable domain in full, completed from reference TRBV7-2 and TRBJ2-7, reads GAGVSQSPSNKVTEKGKDVELRCDPISGHTALYWYRQSLGQGLEFLIYFQGNSAPDKSGLPSDRFSAERTGGSVSTLTIQRTQQEDSAVYLCASSLASGALSYEQYFGPGTRLTVT.

This clonotype was seen repeatedly, ten times or more. The chain combines TRBV6-5 with TRBJ2-7; 8 bases line up with TRBD1. Germline CDR1 reads MNHEY; CDR2 reads SVGAGI. CDR3 length equals 15 residues. The V segment lost 2 bases and the J segment 1 base; nucleotides outside the gene matches: 4. CDR3: CASSYRGTGSYEQYF. CDR3 DNA sequence: TGTGCCAGCAGTTACCGTGGGACAGGATCCTACGAGCAGTACTTC.

There are many counts of this clonotype. J is TRBJ2-7 and V is TRBV29-1; 8 bases map to TRBD2. The germline CDR1 and CDR2 sequences are SQVTM and ANQGSEA. After removal of 6 bases from V and 2 bases from J, the junction contained 12 bases not matched to a gene. The CDR3 sequence is 15 residues long. The CDR3 DNA is TGCAGCGTAGAGGGCACTAGCGGAGGTGCCTACGAGCAGTACTTC. Translation gives CSVEGTSGGAYEQYF.

V and J are TRBV14 and TRBJ1-2; 7 bases line up with TRBD1. The V gene's germline CDR1 is SGHDN and CDR2 FVKESK. This CDR3 is 18 amino acids long. V lost 4 bases and J lost 2; bases outside the gene matches: 16. CDR3 protein: CASSLHQQAGGENYGYTF. CDR3 nucleotide sequence: TGTGCCAGCAGCCTCCACCAACAGGCAGGGGGAGAGAACTATGGCTACACCTTC.

The chain links TRBV2 to TRBJ2-1, with 10 bases that match TRBD1. Trimming cost V 6 bases and J 9 bases; bases outside gene matches: 11. The CDR3 covers 15 residues. Per the germline V gene, CDR1 is SNHLY and CDR2 is FYNNEI. This chain's CDR3 is CASRPGDRGLTEQFF. The DNA of the CDR3 is TGTGCCAGCAGACCGGGGGACAGGGGCCTAACTGAGCAGTTCTTC. Full variable domain (remainder filled in from reference TRBV2 and TRBJ2-1): EPEVTQTPSHQVTQMGQEVILRCVPISNHLYFYWYRQILGQKVEFLVSFYNNEISEKSEIFDDQFSVERPDGSNFTLKIRSTKLEDSAMYFCASRPGDRGLTEQFFGPGTRLTVL.

This chain links TRBV5-1 with TRBJ2-1, with TRBD1 as a possible D gene (5 bases). The germline V gene has CDR1 SGHRS and CDR2 YFSETQ. Trimming removed 5 bases at V and 4 bases at J, with 13 bases between. This CDR3 is built from 14 residues. The CDR3 DNA follows: TGCGCCAGCAGACCAGGACAAGTTTACAATGAGCAGTTCTTC. Its translation is CASRPGQVYNEQFF.

CDR3 region: CASRSGQVATSRYGYTF. CDR3 coding DNA: TGTGCCAGCAGATCCGGACAGGTCGCTACCAGCCGCTATGGCTACACCTTC. The rearrangement uses TRBV6-1 and TRBJ1-2, with 7 nucleotides matching TRBD1. The length of the CDR3 is 17 residues. V lost 6 bases, J lost 4 bases, and 17 bases stayed unmatched. Germline V gives CDR1 MNHNS, CDR2 SASEGT.

This clonotype was observed at least ten times. The chain links TRBV20-1 to TRBJ1-5, with 7 positions matching TRBD1. The CDR3 runs 15 residues. V lost 3 bases to trimming and J lost 4 bases; unmatched junction nucleotides: 9. Germline V lookup: CDR1 DFQATT, CDR2 SNEGSKA (reference sequence). CDR3 sequence (DNA): TGCAGTGCTAGGGACAGGACAAATAGTAATCAGCCCCAGCATTTT. It encodes CSARDRTNSNQPQHF.

This clonotype was recorded a few times. The chain couples TRBV20-1 to TRBJ2-2; 7 positions match TRBD1. V lost 0 bases to trimming and J lost 7 bases; unmatched junction nucleotides: 8. Germline loops: CDR1 DFQATT, CDR2 SNEGSKA (reference sequence). The CDR3 sequence is 15 residues long. CDR3 residues: CSARDGNRGSGELFF. CDR3 DNA sequence: TGCAGTGCTAGAGATGGAAACAGGGGCAGCGGGGAGCTGTTTTTT.

This clonotype has a count of ten or more. This sequence joins TRBV20-1 and TRBJ2-3; D unresolved. Looked up from germline, CDR1 is DFQATT and CDR2 is SNEGSKA (reference sequence). This CDR3 comprises 15 residues. Between the trimmed V and J ends, which lost 2 bases and 0 bases, there was a span of 12 bases. In DNA, the CDR3 is TGCAGTGCTAGATTGCAGCTACTCAGCACAGATACGCAGTATTTT. Translating it yields CSARLQLLSTDTQYF.

This clonotype was seen repeatedly, ten times or more. V and J are TRBV2 and TRBJ2-5, with D hard to call. The CDR3 is 12 residues long. Germline values: CDR1 SNHLY, CDR2 FYNNEI. The germline V and J ends were trimmed by 9 bases and 1 base, with 9 bases remaining between them. The CDR3 is CASQLFQETQYF. For the CDR3, the DNA is TGTGCCAGTCAACTATTCCAAGAGACCCAGTACTTC.

The sample holds many counts of this clonotype. V and J are TRBV19 and TRBJ1-1; unclear D gene. From germline, CDR1 is LNHDA and CDR2 SQIVND (reference sequence). V shed 0 bases and J shed 1 base, with 9 bases lying between them. The CDR3 contains 15 residues. CDR3 DNA sequence: TGTGCCAGTAGTATAGAAGGCCGGGCGAACACTGAAGCTTTCTTT. This sequence encodes CASSIEGRANTEAFF.

The chain recombines TRBV29-1 with TRBJ2-7; 8 bases align to TRBD1. CDR1 is SQVTM and CDR2 is ANQGSEA in the germline V gene. This CDR3 has 13 amino acids. The J segment lost 4 bases and the V segment lost 7 bases, leaving 9 bases of the junction unmatched. The CDR3 region is CSASTGVGYEQYF. In DNA form, the CDR3 reads TGCAGCGCTTCGACAGGGGTAGGGTACGAGCAGTACTTC.

This clonotype was seen ten or more times. The chain couples TRBV12-3 or TRBV12-4 to TRBJ2-7, with D hard to call. The CDR3 is 13 amino acids. V was trimmed by 2 bases and J by 3 bases, leaving 8 bases between them. This chain's CDR3 is CASSLYGSYEQYF. The CDR3 nucleotides read TGTGCCAGCAGTTTATATGGCAGCTACGAGCAGTACTTC.

This clonotype was counted at least ten times. The rearrangement links TRBV5-1 to TRBJ1-1, with D perhaps matching TRBD1 (5 bases). This CDR3 region has 13 residues. CDR1 and CDR2 (germline): SGHRS, YFSETQ. Trimming cost V 3 bases and J 3 bases, with 9 bases left between them. The CDR3 reads CASSWGEDTEAFF. The CDR3 nucleotides read TGCGCCAGCAGCTGGGGGGAGGACACTGAAGCTTTCTTT.